This TCR beta chain stems from a study of T cells in Graves' hyperthyroidism and ophthalmopathy. There were TCR beta CDR3 regions amplified from RNA transcripts. First-round RT-PCR of the TCR CDR3 relied on the HTBI primer set. TCRdb independently ran MiXCR on the multiplex PCR reads; one entry per CDR3 protein. The sample lists about 500,000 distinct CDR3 sequences, roughly a sixth occurring once. The CDR3 length is 14 residues. Trimming removed 8 bases from V and 1 base from J, with 17 bases in between. Germline V CDR1 and CDR2: DFQATT, SNEGSKA (reference sequence). The V call is TRBV20-1, the J call TRBJ1-2; D gene uncertain. The source is a woman aged 18 to 35 with Graves' hyperthyroidism. The material sequenced was blood. The DNA for the CDR3 is TGCAGTCCCCGAGCCTCGACGGTTAACTATGGCTACACCTTC. It is translated as CSPRASTVNYGYTF.